This T cell receptor (beta chain) was identified in a study of blood T cell repertoires in COVID-19. Study context: Samples came from the United States, Italy and Spain, spanning acute and convalescent COVID-19. Nucleic acid was either cDNA or gDNA, and it came from T cells, B-cell-depleted T cells, or PBMCs.

The CDR3 totals 15 residues. Germline loops: CDR1 KGHDR, CDR2 SFDVKD. With 5 bases removed from V and 7 bases from J, the gap between germline ends came to 17 bases. Enrolment of Seattle patients took place during active infection, and they were followed longitudinally. Original methodology: Amplified reference gene primers provided the basis for estimating nucleated cell counts. Generated by immunoSEQ multiplex PCR, the TCRdb table keeps only in-frame clones and is missing some. V, J and clone size reflect that table, while D and trimming were determined from the DNA. Of under 450,000 clones detected, approximately 89% appear once; the ten largest clones hold over 10%.

J is TRBJ2-1 and V is TRBV24-1; D unresolved. The sample taken for sequencing was peripheral blood. This clonotype was sampled from a woman in her 50s with COVID-19, enrolled during active disease. CDR3 loop: CATSGVHLPRNEQFF. The CDR3 DNA is TGTGCCACCAGTGGGGTGCACCTGCCTAGGAATGAGCAGTTCTTC.